In its sample, the clone carrying this T cell receptor beta chain is large (0.1 to 1%). This specimen belongs to a study of T cells in localized non-small cell lung cancer. Sequencing was performed with immunoSEQ multiplex PCR; in TCRdb, only in-frame clones are kept and a portion is missing. The sample includes some 25,000 clones, about 87% of them seen just once. The CDR3 sequence is 12 residues long. Germline-derived CDR1 and CDR2 are GTSNPN and SVGIG (reference sequence). Trimming cost V 4 bases and J 4 bases, with 8 bases left between them. Here the sequenced sample was peripheral blood mononuclear cells, taken before any cancer treatment. The clonotype comes from a woman between 35 and 75 years old with stage III lung adenocarcinoma. The gene calls are TRBV30 and TRBJ1-3; tentatively, D is TRBD1 (5 bases). CDR3 DNA sequence: TGTGCCTGGACATACAGGGGAAACACCATATATTTT. It codes for CAWTYRGNTIYF. Combining the CDR3 with reference TRBV30 and TRBJ1-3 gives the whole variable domain SQTIHQWPATLVQPVGSPLSLECTVEGTSNPNLYWYRQAAGRGLQLLFYSVGIGQISSEVPQNLSASRPQDRQFILSSKKLLLSDSGFYLCAWTYRGNTIYFGEGSWLTVV.